This TCR beta chain was identified in a study of blood T cell repertoires in COVID-19. The germline gives CDR1 LGHDT, CDR2 YNNKEL (reference sequence). This CDR3 comprises 15 residues. Trimming took off 2 bases at V and 2 bases at J, with 11 bases between the two ends. Repertoires were generated with immunoSEQ multiplex PCR, while TCRdb's copy carries only in-frame clones and drops some. In the table there are under 55,000 clones, around 90% of which are singletons. Sequencing was carried out using peripheral blood. The source is a woman of 80 years or more with active COVID-19. The chain recombines TRBV3-1 (or the pseudogene TRBV3-2) with TRBJ2-3; D gene ambiguous. The CDR3 DNA is TGTGCCAGCAGCCAAAATCGACTGCTCACAGATACGCAGTATTTT. The encoded protein is CASSQNRLLTDTQYF.